This T cell receptor (beta chain) was sequenced during a study of vaccination and CD4 T cells after COVID-19. Study context: Typically, post-vaccine samples were obtained a median 72 days after dose two, within a range of 14 to 241. Spike peptides, overlapping and drawn from SARS-CoV-2, HCoV-NL63, HCoV-OC43 and HCoV-229E, were used to stimulate cells.

Worth noting for this clonotype: Antigen unknown.

The treatment was: approximately nine-day PBMC culture with coronavirus spike peptide pools or control peptides (ViraFEST assay). Study-level findings and limits: Convalescent patients' vaccine-specific clones were spike mono-reactive in 304 of 307 cases.

Cultured CD4+ T-cell DNA underwent Oncomine TCR Beta short-read sequencing. In this case, cultured CD4+ T cells provided the extracted genomic DNA. MiXCR, run by TCRdb on the PCR reads, gives a single entry per CDR3 protein. The repertoire includes about 13,000 distinct CDR3 sequences, around 38% of them detected once, and roughly 9% sits in the top ten. Looked up from germline, CDR1 is SGHAT and CDR2 is FQNNGV. The CDR3 is 13 residues long. With 1 base clipped from V and 6 bases from J, the junction kept 3 bases outside the gene matches. The chain is built from TRBV11-2 and TRBJ2-7; 7 positions match TRBD2. Material: CD4+ T cells from blood, cultured in vitro. The sequence came from a human donor who had recovered from COVID-19. The CDR3 loop is CASSLVGGFEQYF. The CDR3 region has the DNA TGTGCCAGCAGCTTAGTGGGAGGGTTCGAGCAGTACTTC.